The sequence of this T cell receptor (beta chain) was determined in a study of tumor and adjacent non-tumor tissue in lung cancer (dated by TCRdb to the late 2010s). A note on the overall study: Of the cohort, around eleven patients had adenocarcinoma, 2 had squamous cell carcinoma and 1 had small cell lung cancer. The 15 or so patients were aged roughly 31 to 80 years, included about ten men and 5 women, and had TNM stage I to III disease. In total, sequencing yielded under 150 million productive TCRbeta reads, which works out to an average of around 4.2 million reads per sample. Using bulk TCRbeta repertoires from over twelve lung cancer patients, the study set lung tumor tissue side by side with matched distant non-tumor lung tissue. TCRbeta CDR3 sequencing was performed on about 29 paired specimens, with one tumor sample and one normal lung sample collected per patient. What the research found in general, with its limitations: A significantly larger cumulative share of the repertoire was made up by the top 100 clones in normal lung than in tumor tissue. Peripheral blood was not sequenced, so blood TCRbeta repertoires were not examined in the lung cancer patients of the study. Neither the sequencing platform nor unique molecular identifiers are mentioned in the methods. The cohort had only about 16 patients, and the authors noted that larger samples and more detailed clinical data are needed. TCR diversity was significantly higher in younger patients, and higher tumor TCR diversity was associated with shorter overall and disease-free survival. TCR diversity (inverse Simpson) was significantly higher in tumor than in normal lung tissue (roughly 430 vs 170, P = 0.0075, Mann-Whitney U test).

Notes on this clonotype: The target of this receptor is not known. A much larger clone lies one base from this, so it may be a read error.

CDR3 length: 13 amino acids, cysteine to phenylalanine. Of the read, only the CDR3 DNA is kept; its 39 bases are in frame from base 1. The germline V gene yields SGHDN for CDR1 and FVKESK for CDR2. Receptor amplification or capture employed multiplex PCR. Sequencing instrument: Illumina HiSeq 2500. TCRbeta libraries were built by three rounds of nested PCR using primers (Table S4), following protocols modified from ARM-PCR. PCR products of 200-500 bp were gel-excised and purified with the QIAquick gel extraction kit before sequencing. In the paper's pipeline: Trimmomatic was used to clean the reads, FLASH merged the cleaned reads into complete CDR3 sequences, and MiTCR assigned the sequences to V(D)J germline segments. Clonal diversity was calculated as the inverse Simpson's index using VDJtools. In-frame sequences lacking a premature stop codon were counted as productive reads. TCRdb passed the public sequencing reads through fastp at Q25 and MiXCR, retaining productive beta sequences. Records with the same CDR3 protein are collapsed into one entry carrying the most frequent genes and DNA. TCRdb's processing, not the study's, gives the V and J calls here. The sample includes around 71,000 distinct CDR3 sequences, with over 55% observed a single time. The ten largest make up about 9.5% of the sample.

RNA was isolated from bulk unsorted tissue, and RNA quality was assessed with a NanoDrop ND-1000 and an Agilent 2100. All donors had newly diagnosed lung cancer, had not received prior chemotherapy, and were admitted for thoracic surgery in China between August and November 2014. Patients who had received previous radiotherapy or chemotherapy, or who had another concurrent cancer, were excluded from the study. Surgical tissue pieces of roughly 1-2.2 cm3 were preserved in RNAlater solution and stored at -80 °C until use. Recombination joined TRBV14 with TRBJ2-5; too little of a D gene remains to name it. The receptor's source is a woman aged 40 to 55 with non-small cell lung cancer. Sequenced: lung tumor tissue. The nucleotide sequence is given as TGTGCCAGCAGCCAGACGGTCCAAGAGACCGAGTACTTC. Translated, it gives CASSQTVQETEYF. The CDR3, completed at both ends by the reference TRBV14 and TRBJ2-5 genes, gives the full variable domain EAGVTQFPSHSVIEKGQTVTLRCDPISGHDNLYWYRRVMGKEIKFLLHFVKESKQDESGMPNNRFLAERTGGTYSTLKVQPAELEDSGVYFCASSQTVQETEYFGPGTRLLVL.